Below, 11 T cell receptor beta chains from the same sample are listed, as sequenced in a study of STAT5B mutations in CD4+ large granular lymphocyte leukemia. TCRdb's copy holds only in-frame clones and misses some; the assay was immunoSEQ multiplex PCR. The sample shows about 33,000 clones, roughly four fifths of them seen only once. The sequenced sample was CD4+ T cells from blood buffy coats. The receptors shown here come from a human donor in good health.

The V call is TRBV27, the J call TRBJ1-5; no firm D call. Trimming took 2 bases from V and 2 from J, leaving 7 bases between them. Per the germline V gene, CDR1 is MNHEY and CDR2 is SMNVEV (reference sequence). CDR3 length: 14 residues. CDR3 coding DNA: TGTGCCAGCAGTTTAAAGGGTGGCAATCAGCCCCAGCATTTT. Encoded protein: CASSLKGGNQPQHF.

DNA for the CDR3: TGTGCCAGCTCATCTAATACCGGGACCCTTGGAAACACCATATATTTT. It encodes CASSSNTGTLGNTIYF. This chain links TRBV18 with TRBJ1-3; D is possibly TRBD1 (5 bases). V lost 5 bases, J lost 3 bases, and 17 bases lay in between. There are 16 residues in the CDR3. CDR1 KGHSH and CDR2 LQKENI come from the germline V gene.

This clone was seen a single time. This sequence joins TRBV15 and TRBJ2-5; D call uncertain. Between the trimmed V and J ends, which lost 1 base and 5 bases, there was a span of 5 bases. The CDR3 length is 12 residues. Germline assignment: CDR1 LNHNV and CDR2 YYDKDF (reference sequence). CDR3 in amino acids: CATSRGPETQYF. DNA for the CDR3: TGTGCCACCAGCAGAGGTCCGGAGACCCAGTACTTC.

The gene calls are TRBV18 and TRBJ2-3; D may be TRBD1 or TRBD2 (5 bases each). The CDR3 totals 14 residues. Germline V gene sequence: CDR1 KGHSH, CDR2 LQKENI. Between the trimmed V and J ends, which lost 6 bases and 2 bases, there was a span of 12 bases. In nucleotides, the CDR3 is TGTGCCAGCTCCCGTGGGGGAACCACAGATACGCAGTATTTT. Its protein is CASSRGGTTDTQYF. Together with reference TRBV18 and TRBJ2-3, the CDR3 gives the full variable domain: NAGVMQNPRHLVRRRGQEARLRCSPMKGHSHVYWYRQLPEEGLKFMVYLQKENIIDESGMPKERFSAEFPKEGPSILRIQQVVRGDSAAYFCASSRGGTTDTQYFGPGTRLTVL.

This chain connects TRBV18 to TRBJ2-1; D perhaps matches TRBD2 (5 bases). Germline values: CDR1 KGHSH, CDR2 LQKENI. The CDR3 covers 14 residues. V gave up 0 bases and J gave up 9 bases, with 12 bases separating them. DNA for the CDR3: TGTGCCAGCTCACCACCCGAGGGTGGCGGTGAGCAGTTCTTC. It translates to CASSPPEGGGEQFF.

The J gene is TRBJ2-1, the V gene TRBV7-9; 8 bases line up with TRBD2. The ends lost 5 bases at V and 4 bases at J; junction bases unmatched: 4. CDR1 and CDR2 from the germline V gene are SEHNR and FQNEAQ (reference sequence). This CDR3 is built from 14 residues. The CDR3 reads CASSISGVYNEQFF. The CDR3 DNA is TGTGCCAGCAGCATTAGCGGGGTATACAATGAGCAGTTCTTC.

The chain links TRBV6-1 to TRBJ1-5, with D unclear. Trimming pared 4 bases from V and 2 bases from J, leaving 18 bases between. The CDR3 has 17 residues. Germline loops: CDR1 MNHNS, CDR2 SASEGT. The CDR3: CASSGEGAVHGNQPQHF. The CDR3, as DNA: TGTGCCAGCAGTGGCGAGGGAGCAGTCCACGGCAATCAGCCCCAGCATTTT.

The rearrangement links TRBV10-3 to TRBJ2-3; 10 bases are a match to TRBD2. V dropped 6 bases and J dropped 1; count of bases not matched to a gene: 10. CDR1 is ENHRY, CDR2 SYGVKD, per germline. The CDR3 totals 17 residues. This CDR3 reads CAISWLAGELGTDTQYF. CDR3 nucleotide sequence: TGTGCCATCAGCTGGCTAGCGGGAGAACTAGGCACAGATACGCAGTATTTT.

J is TRBJ2-5 and V is TRBV7-2; TRBD2 matches 9 bases. V lost 5 bases, J lost 8 bases, and 12 bases stayed unmatched. The CDR3 length is 15 residues. The germline CDR1 and CDR2 sequences are SGHTA and FQGNSA. CDR3 bases: TGTGCCAGCAGCGGTGTGGCGGGAGGGGGTTACACCCAGTACTTC. It yields the protein CASSGVAGGGYTQYF.

The chain combines TRBV5-6 with TRBJ2-2, with D uncertain. V lost 2 bases and J lost 4, with 18 bases in between. The CDR3 contains 17 residues. CDR1 is SGHDT, CDR2 YYEEEE, per germline. The CDR3 loop reads CASSLGPQSTITGELFF. The DNA of the CDR3 is TGTGCCAGCAGCTTAGGACCACAATCAACAATCACCGGGGAGCTGTTTTTT.

The chain has TRBV19 and TRBJ2-5; D is possibly TRBD1 or TRBD2 (5 bases each). The germline gives CDR1 LNHDA, CDR2 SQIVND (reference sequence). The CDR3 spans 14 residues. The V gene lost 1 base and the J gene lost 3 bases, with 9 bases spanning the gap. The chain's CDR3 is CASSIGGREETQYF. Here the CDR3 DNA reads TGTGCCAGTAGTATAGGGGGGAGAGAAGAGACCCAGTACTTC.